These 27 T cell receptor beta chains were all obtained from the same sample, sequenced in a study of identical twins. In TCRdb, the 5' RACE reads were re-called with MiXCR into one record per CDR3 protein. There are about 340,000 distinct CDR3 sequences in the sample; roughly an eighth occur only once, and just over 7% lies in the top ten. Separately, the same data were catalogued under a study of yellow fever vaccine responses in identical twins.

Sequenced input: CD8+ T cells sorted from blood. Source of these receptors: a woman aged 18-35 years in good health.

The rearrangement links TRBV6-5 to TRBJ2-1; a weak D match, TRBD2 (6 bases). Germline values: CDR1 MNHEY, CDR2 SVGAGI. The CDR3 extends over 14 amino acids. V gave up 2 bases and J gave up 10 bases, with 15 bases separating them. DNA for the CDR3: TGTGCCAGCAGTTACCAGGGCGCGGAGGGGGAGCAGTTCTTC. This translates into CASSYQGAEGEQFF.

This clonotype has a handful of counts. The V gene is TRBV10-2, the J gene TRBJ2-5; a possible D gene is TRBD2 (5 bases). Germline V gene lookup returns CDR1 WSHSY and CDR2 SAAADI. Trimming took 8 bases from V and 2 from J, leaving 9 bases between them. The CDR3 is 12 amino acids. The CDR3 is CASGSRQETQYF. CDR3 coding DNA: TGCGCCAGCGGGAGCAGACAAGAGACCCAGTACTTC.

The table lists this clonotype with many counts. The chain joins TRBV20-1 to TRBJ2-1; TRBD2 matches at 8 bases. The CDR3 runs to 14 residues. CDR1 is DFQATT, CDR2 SNEGSKA, per germline (reference sequence). J was trimmed by 4 bases and V by 0 bases; bases with no gene match: 2. The CDR3 coding sequence is TGCAGTGCTAGAGACGGGAGGGAATACAATGAGCAGTTCTTC. It yields the protein CSARDGREYNEQFF.

The chain carries TRBV2 and TRBJ1-2; 8 positions agree with TRBD1. Germline assignment: CDR1 SNHLY and CDR2 FYNNEI. V shed 8 bases and J 4 bases; nucleotides not matched to a gene: 6. There are 13 residues in the CDR3. The CDR3 bases are TGTGCCAGCCGGGACAGGCGCCCCTATGGCTACACCTTC. Its translation is CASRDRRPYGYTF.

This clonotype was counted between two and nine times. The chain is built from TRBV7-2 and TRBJ1-2, with D unclear. V shed 2 bases and J shed 6 bases, with 19 bases lying between them. Germline V gene lookup returns CDR1 SGHTA and CDR2 FQGNSA. The CDR3 spans 16 residues. The CDR3: CASSLPRDDEDNGYTF. CDR3 nucleotide sequence: TGTGCCAGCAGCTTACCCCGGGATGATGAGGATAATGGCTACACCTTC.

The V call is TRBV13, the J call TRBJ1-1, with TRBD1 as a possible D gene (5 bases). The ends were cut back, 5 bases at V and 2 bases at J, with 12 bases in the middle. The CDR3 loop spans 14 amino acids. The germline CDR1 and CDR2 sequences are PRHDT and FYEKMQ (reference sequence). The CDR3 sequence: CASSAGRINTEAFF. CDR3 DNA: TGTGCCAGCAGCGCGGGGCGGATAAACACTGAAGCTTTCTTT.

This clonotype was detected many times. The genes are TRBV6-1 and TRBJ1-1; D is perhaps TRBD1 (6 bases). Germline CDR1 reads MNHNS; CDR2 reads SASEGT. CDR3 length equals 13 residues. Trimming cost V 6 bases and J 1 base, with 9 bases left between them. CDR3 coding DNA: TGTGCCAGCAGCCCAGGGGAGAACACTGAAGCTTTCTTT. It specifies CASSPGENTEAFF.

This chain links TRBV6-1 with TRBJ2-7; D uncertain. V was trimmed by 5 bases and J by 3 bases, leaving 17 bases between them. Looked up from germline, CDR1 is MNHNS and CDR2 is SASEGT. The CDR3 is made up of 15 amino acids. The CDR3 sequence: CASSPDYIRYYEQYV. In nucleotides, the CDR3 is TGTGCCAGCAGTCCCGATTATATCAGGTACTACGAGCAGTACGTC.

The V gene is TRBV4-1, the J gene TRBJ2-3; D ambiguous. The germline V gene encodes CDR1 MGHRA and CDR2 YSYEKL. The CDR3 runs to 15 residues. Trimming removed 5 bases from V and 3 bases from J, with 15 bases in between. The CDR3 reads CASSGQKLRTDTQYF. CDR3 nucleotide sequence: TGCGCCAGCAGCGGGCAGAAGCTTAGGACAGATACGCAGTATTTT.

This clonotype was seen many times. The genes are TRBV27 and TRBJ2-1, with D unclear. Deletions cut 5 bases from V and 0 bases from J, with 14 bases between. The CDR3 contains 16 residues. CDR1 and CDR2 (germline): MNHEY, SMNVEV (reference sequence). For the CDR3, the DNA is TGTGCCAGCAGTCAGACATTGGCTGGCTCCTACAATGAGCAGTTCTTC. It translates to CASSQTLAGSYNEQFF.

This clonotype occurred a few times. The V and J genes are TRBV20-1 and TRBJ1-2; D gene uncertain. The CDR3 totals 14 residues. Trimming cost V 0 bases and J 3 bases, with 11 bases left between them. CDR1 is DFQATT, CDR2 SNEGSKA, per germline (reference sequence). The CDR3 spells CSARDLDFYYGYTF. In DNA, the CDR3 is TGCAGTGCTAGAGATCTTGACTTCTACTATGGCTACACCTTC.

The rearrangement uses TRBV2 and TRBJ2-7, with 12 bases aligning to TRBD2. The CDR3 sequence is 14 residues long. V was pared by 6 bases and J by 5 bases, with 5 bases of the junction left unmatched. CDR1 is SNHLY, CDR2 FYNNEI, per germline. The CDR3 is CASRRLAGVDEQYF. The CDR3 nucleotides read TGTGCCAGCAGGAGACTAGCGGGAGTTGACGAGCAGTACTTC.

The chain has TRBV11-1 and TRBJ2-3; 11 bases map to TRBD2. V gave up 1 base and J gave up 1 base; unmatched junction bases: 7. The germline CDR1 and CDR2 sequences are SGHAT and FQDESV (reference sequence). There are 18 residues in the CDR3. The DNA for the CDR3 is TGTGCCAGCAGCTTAGGGGACGGACTAGCGGGCGGCACAGATACGCAGTATTTT. Translating it yields CASSLGDGLAGGTDTQYF. Drawing the rest from reference TRBV11-1 and TRBJ2-3, the complete variable domain is EAEVAQSPRYKITEKSQAVAFWCDPISGHATLYWYRQILGQGPELLVQFQDESVVDDSQLPKDRFSAERLKGVDSTLKIQPAELGDSAMYLCASSLGDGLAGGTDTQYFGPGTRLTVL.

This chain uses TRBV5-1 with TRBJ1-1, with unresolved D. Trimming took off 0 bases at V and 10 bases at J, with 13 bases between the two ends. CDR1 SGHRS and CDR2 YFSETQ come from the germline V gene. The CDR3 contains 13 residues. CDR3 sequence (DNA): TGCGCCAGCAGCTTGGTTAGTTTTGATGCAGCTTTCTTT. Translated, it gives CASSLVSFDAAFF.

This clonotype was observed a handful of times. The chain couples TRBV13 to TRBJ1-6, with no clear D. Germline V gene sequence: CDR1 PRHDT, CDR2 FYEKMQ (reference sequence). Trimming removed 3 bases at V and 9 bases at J, with 6 bases between. The CDR3 runs to 12 residues. As DNA, the CDR3 is TGTGCCAGCAGCTTCGCGAGTTCACCCCTCCACTTT. Its protein product is CASSFASSPLHF.

This clonotype has only a few counts. This chain connects TRBV7-9 to TRBJ1-1; D gene uncertain. This CDR3 contains 14 residues. V lost 0 bases to trimming and J lost 2 bases, with 7 bases between them. In germline, CDR1 is SEHNR, CDR2 FQNEAQ (reference sequence). CDR3 nucleotides: TGTGCCAGCAGCTTAGCGAAGGGTAACACTGAAGCTTTCTTT. Its translation: CASSLAKGNTEAFF.

The table lists this clonotype with many counts. The chain uses TRBV20-1 and TRBJ2-1, with 12 bases lining up with TRBD2. J lost 3 bases, V lost 4 bases, and 1 base had no gene match. The CDR3 contains 14 residues. CDR1 is DFQATT, CDR2 SNEGSKA, per germline (reference sequence). For the CDR3, the DNA is TGCAGTGCTACTAGCGGGGGGGACTACAATGAGCAGTTCTTC. It encodes CSATSGGDYNEQFF.

The chain links TRBV2 to TRBJ2-6; TRBD1 agrees at 9 bases. The germline V gene has CDR1 SNHLY and CDR2 FYNNEI. The J segment lost 0 bases and the V segment lost 1 base, leaving 4 bases of the junction unmatched. This CDR3 contains 18 residues. This CDR3 reads CASSEVGTGISGANVLTF. Here the CDR3 DNA reads TGTGCCAGCAGTGAAGTTGGGACAGGGATCTCTGGGGCCAACGTCCTGACTTTC.

This clonotype was counted many times. The V gene is TRBV12-3 or TRBV12-4, the J gene TRBJ2-3, with TRBD2 identical over 7 bases. The CDR3 runs 16 residues. The trim removed 5 bases at V and 0 bases at J, leaving 8 bases unmatched. CDR3 bases: TGTGCCAGCAGTGCGGTTCTAGCGGAAAGCACAGATACGCAGTATTTT. Translated: CASSAVLAESTDTQYF.

The genes are TRBV27 and TRBJ2-5; possibly TRBD2 for D (6 bases). The germline gives CDR1 MNHEY, CDR2 SMNVEV (reference sequence). The V gene lost 3 bases and the J gene lost 3 bases, with 8 bases spanning the gap. The CDR3 has 13 residues. This chain's CDR3 is CASSFLAEETQYF. The CDR3 DNA reads as TGTGCCAGCAGTTTTTTAGCGGAAGAGACCCAGTACTTC.

CDR3 residues: CASSERLAPTYEQYF. CDR3 coding DNA: TGTGCCAGCAGTGAAAGACTAGCGCCCACCTACGAGCAGTACTTC. The chain couples TRBV2 to TRBJ2-7, with 8 bases matching TRBD2. V shed 2 bases and J 2 bases; nucleotides not matched to a gene: 5. This CDR3 has 15 amino acids. Germline V gene data show CDR1 as SNHLY and CDR2 as FYNNEI.

This clonotype was seen more than once but under ten times. The rearrangement joins TRBV20-1 to TRBJ2-3, with 9 bases matching TRBD2. The CDR3 contains 13 residues. Per the germline V gene, CDR1 is DFQATT and CDR2 is SNEGSKA (reference sequence). The J segment lost 4 bases and the V segment lost 7 bases, leaving 6 bases of the junction unmatched. As DNA, the CDR3 is TGCAGTGGTCGAGCGGGAGGCCCAGATACGCAGTATTTT. As protein: CSGRAGGPDTQYF.

The chain recombines TRBV7-9 with TRBJ1-2; no reliable D call. This CDR3 region has 14 residues. CDR1 SEHNR and CDR2 FQNEAQ come from the germline V gene (reference sequence). V lost 2 bases and J lost 2, with 9 bases in between. The CDR3 here is CASSLTGPNYGYTF. The CDR3 DNA is TGTGCCAGCAGCTTAACTGGTCCCAACTATGGCTACACCTTC.

This rearrangement joins TRBV3-1 to TRBJ2-1, with TRBD2 identical over 12 bases. CDR1 and CDR2 from the germline V gene are LGHDT and YNNKEL (reference sequence). The CDR3 is 17 amino acids. Trimming at V came to 1 base and at J to 4 bases, leaving 5 bases not matched to a gene. CDR3 in amino acids: CASSQGLAGDLYNEQFF. The DNA for the CDR3 is TGTGCCAGCAGCCAAGGACTAGCGGGAGATCTATACAATGAGCAGTTCTTC.

This clonotype was picked up many times. The genes are TRBV21-1 and TRBJ2-1; the D call in the table, TRBD1, was not verified against the DNA. TRBV21-1 constitutes a pseudogene. The CDR3 length is 19 residues. CDR3 in amino acids: CASSKALGIAPPGVDEQFF. CDR3 bases: TGTGCCAGCAGCAAAGCGCTCGGAATTGCGCCACCGGGGGTCGATGAGCAGTTCTTC.

The rearrangement uses TRBV15 and TRBJ2-1; 8 bases are shared with TRBD2. The CDR3 covers 16 residues. Losses at the gene ends were 6 bases for V and 6 bases for J; bases not matched to a gene: 13. In germline, CDR1 is LNHNV, CDR2 YYDKDF (reference sequence). This chain's CDR3 is CATRAGPLAGSNEQFF. CDR3 nucleotide sequence: TGTGCCACCAGAGCCGGGCCTTTAGCGGGGAGCAATGAGCAGTTCTTC.

The rearrangement uses TRBV4-2 and TRBJ2-2; the D gene is possibly TRBD1 (6 bases). V lost 4 bases and J lost 0, with 15 bases in between. There are 17 residues in the CDR3. Looked up from germline, CDR1 is LGHNA and CDR2 is YNFKEQ. For the CDR3, the DNA is TGTGCCAGCAGCCCTCAGGGGCGGTGGGCGAACACCGGGGAGCTGTTTTTT. It encodes CASSPQGRWANTGELFF.